These 16 T cell receptor beta chains were all obtained from the same sample, sequenced in a study of T cell clonality in common variable immunodeficiency. TCRdb's table, derived via immunoSEQ multiplex PCR, lists solely in-frame clones and lacks some. The record shows about 81,000 clones for this sample, with no singletons present. The sample consisted of peripheral blood mononuclear cells. These receptors were taken from a person aged 18-70 years in good health.

This clone was detected ten times or more. From the germline J gene comes the end of the CDR3, since the read stops 3 residues before it. The chain uses TRBV11-2 and TRBJ2-7; 9 bases map to TRBD1. The germline V gene has CDR1 SGHAT and CDR2 FQNNGV. This CDR3 contains 15 residues. After removal of 3 bases from V and 3 bases from J, the junction contained 6 bases not matched to a gene. CDR3 sequence reads: CASSLEAGQGYEQYF. The covered CDR3 bases are TGTGCCAGCAGCTTGGAGGCGGGACAGGGCTACGAG.

Ten or more counts support this clone. Coverage ceases 3 residues before the CDR3 finishes, and the germline J gene fills in the end. V usage is TRBV20-1 and J usage is TRBJ2-1, with 15 bases that match TRBD2. The CDR3 loop spans 16 amino acids. Germline lookup yields CDR1 DFQATT and CDR2 SNEGSKA (reference sequence). The V segment lost 7 bases and the J segment 7 bases; nucleotides outside the gene matches: 11. CDR3 in amino acids: CSVRPPGTSGRNEQFF. CDR3 DNA, as far as it was read: TGCAGTGTTAGGCCACCCGGGACTAGCGGGAGGAATGAG.

The table lists this clone with many counts. The missing CDR3 end, 3 residues past where the read stops, is filled in from the germline J gene. The chain combines TRBV29-1 with TRBJ2-3; D remains ambiguous. The CDR3 is 12 residues long. Germline CDR1 reads SQVTM; CDR2 reads ANQGSEA. Trimming stripped 2 bases from V and 3 bases from J, with 6 bases between. This CDR3 reads CSVEFGTDTQYF. The CDR3 DNA, read in part, is TGCAGCGTTGAATTCGGGACAGATACG.

There are a few counts of this clone. With the read ending 3 residues before the CDR3 end, the germline J gene is used to fill in that end. This chain uses TRBV19 with TRBJ1-1; unclear D gene. Per the germline V gene, CDR1 is LNHDA and CDR2 is SQIVND (reference sequence). V lost 1 base, J lost 5 bases, and 5 bases lay in between. This CDR3 region has 12 residues. Incomplete CDR3 DNA: TGTGCCAGTAGTATAGTAGAAACTGAA. It yields the protein CASSIVETE. The entire CDR3 reads CASSIVETEAFF.

This clone has a count of ten or more. Sequencing ends 3 residues short of the CDR3 end; the germline J gene provides the rest. The gene calls are TRBV6-2 or TRBV6-3 and TRBJ2-4; TRBD2 agrees at 7 bases. This CDR3 is 14 amino acids long. The V gene end was trimmed by 8 bases and the J gene end by 1 base; junction bases not matched to a gene: 5. Germline V CDR1 and CDR2: MNHEY, SVGEGT. CDR3: CASSGGSAKNIQYF. CDR3 DNA (partial): TGTGCCAGCTCGGGGGGATCGGCCAAAAACATT.

There are many counts of this clone. The read ends 3 residues shy of where the CDR3 ends; the end is completed using the germline J gene. This chain links TRBV20-1 with TRBJ2-1; D gene uncertain. This CDR3 region has 17 residues. V was shortened by 3 bases and J by 0 bases, with 18 bases between the two germline ends. Germline V gene lookup returns CDR1 DFQATT and CDR2 SNEGSKA (reference sequence). The sequenced part of the CDR3 DNA is TGCAGTGCTAGTGTCGAAAGGGTTTCGAGCTCCTACAATGAG. Translated: CSASVERVSSSYNE. The full CDR3 reads CSASVERVSSSYNEQFF.

This clone has ten or more counts. The CDR3 is cut off 3 residues early in the read; its end comes from the germline J gene. The J gene is TRBJ1-1, the V gene TRBV7-2; no definite D call. CDR1 SGHTA and CDR2 FQGNSA come from the germline V gene. V was pared by 4 bases and J by 1 base, with 13 bases between. CDR3 size: 15 residues. CDR3 residues: CASSSQLPRNTEAFF. Incomplete CDR3 DNA: TGTGCCAGCAGCTCGCAACTACCAAGGAACACTGAA.

This clone showed up many times. The read stops 3 residues short of the end of the CDR3; the missing end is completed from the germline J gene. The rearrangement links TRBV10-3 to TRBJ2-3, with 8 bases that match TRBD1. V dropped 7 bases and J dropped 3; count of bases not matched to a gene: 3. The CDR3 has 13 residues. Per germline, CDR1 ENHRY and CDR2 SYGVKD. CDR3 loop: CAITRQGTDTQYF. The part of the CDR3 DNA that was read is TGTGCCATCACAAGACAGGGGACAGATACG.

This clone was found many times. The read ends 3 residues before the CDR3 terminus; that terminus is restored from the germline J gene. J is TRBJ1-6 and V is TRBV4-1; unclear D gene. The CDR3 has 15 residues. Germline lookup yields CDR1 MGHRA and CDR2 YSYEKL. V lost 0 bases to trimming and J lost 8 bases, with 11 bases between them. The covered CDR3 bases are TGCGCCAGCAGCCAAGAGGCAGACTTTTATTCACCC. Encoded protein: CASSQEADFYSP. The whole CDR3 region reads CASSQEADFYSPLHF.

This clone has at least ten counts. The CDR3 extends 3 residues past the end of the read, so its final part is completed from the germline J gene. The chain has TRBV18 and TRBJ1-3, with D possibly TRBD1 on 5 matching bases. The V and J ends lost 1 base and 2 bases respectively, with 9 bases between them. Germline V gives CDR1 KGHSH, CDR2 LQKENI. CDR3 length equals 15 residues. The covered CDR3 bases are TGTGCCAGCTCACCACTCCCAGGGCCTGGAAACACC. Translated, it gives CASSPLPGPGNT. The whole CDR3 protein reads CASSPLPGPGNTIYF.

This clone has at least ten counts. With the read ending 3 residues before the CDR3 end, the germline J gene is used to fill in that end. This chain joins TRBV20-1 and TRBJ2-3, with TRBD2 as a possible D gene (6 bases). The V gene's germline CDR1 is DFQATT and CDR2 SNEGSKA (reference sequence). This CDR3 contains 13 residues. The CDR3 bases that were read are TGCAGTGCTAGAGATCGGGTCAGCGGGCCG. This sequence encodes CSARDRVSGP. The entire CDR3 is CSARDRVSGPQYF.

This clone was seen ten or more times. The read gets to within 3 residues of the CDR3 end, and the germline J gene fills in the rest. The rearrangement links TRBV12-3 or TRBV12-4 to TRBJ2-1; D might be TRBD2 (5 bases). V dropped 6 bases and J dropped 9 bases, with 15 bases sitting between them. The CDR3 contains 13 residues. The sequenced part of the CDR3 DNA is TGTGCCAGCAGCCTCGGGCTAGCCCTTGAG. It yields the protein CASSLGLALE. The entire CDR3 is CASSLGLALEQFF.

This clone was recorded at least ten times. Coverage ceases 3 residues before the CDR3 finishes, and the germline J gene fills in the end. The chain couples TRBV7-3 to TRBJ1-1, with D possibly being TRBD1 (5 bases). The length of the CDR3 is 13 residues. V was pared by 5 bases and J by 0 bases, with 7 bases between. Germline CDR1 is SGHTA and CDR2 is FQGTGA. The CDR3 protein is CASSQTVNTEAFF. The covered CDR3 bases are TGTGCCAGCAGCCAGACAGTGAACACTGAA.

This clone was seen repeatedly, ten times or more. The sequenced fragment ends 3 residues before the CDR3 boundary, so the rest is inferred from the germline J gene. This rearrangement joins TRBV7-2 to TRBJ1-3; D is possibly TRBD1 (5 bases). V was shortened by 0 bases and J by 3 bases, with 9 bases between the two germline ends. The CDR3 is 15 amino acids. Germline CDR1 reads SGHTA; CDR2 reads FQGNSA. CDR3 amino acids: CASSLAGVLGNTIYF. Partial CDR3 DNA: TGTGCCAGCAGCTTAGCAGGGGTACTTGGAAACACC.

In its sample, this clone was seen many times. The read terminates 3 residues before the CDR3 end, so the remaining end is supplied by the germline J gene. This rearrangement joins TRBV29-1 to TRBJ2-5, with 9 bases that match TRBD1. The CDR3 extends over 13 amino acids. Germline loops: CDR1 SQVTM, CDR2 ANQGSEA. With V trimmed by 2 bases and J by 3 bases, 1 base remained unmatched. The CDR3 loop is CSVERTGEETQYF. The CDR3 DNA, read in part, is TGCAGCGTTGAAAGGACAGGGGAAGAGACC.

This clone was detected many times. The read terminates 3 residues ahead of where the CDR3 ends, so the germline J gene completes it. The chain recombines TRBV30 with TRBJ1-1; tentatively, D is TRBD1 (6 bases). The CDR3 is 15 residues long. CDR1 is GTSNPN and CDR2 is SVGIG in the germline V gene (reference sequence). V was cut by 5 bases and J by 0 bases, with 16 bases left in between. The CDR3 loop reads CAWHPGAPLNTEAFF. CDR3 DNA (partial): TGTGCCTGGCACCCAGGGGCTCCCCTGAACACTGAA.